This T cell receptor beta chain was sequenced for a study of T-cell reconstitution after alpha-beta-depleted transplantation in children. The study, taken as a whole, reports: TCRbeta diversity was high at day 60 in some patients (a result of surviving recipient T cells and thymic progenitors). When one year had passed after transplant, most T-cell counts and diversity came from newly produced T cells. Several hundred expanded graft clones reportedly were the source of alpha-beta T cells about two months after transplant.

This clonotype showed up just a few times. Its specificity is not known. Trimming at V came to 4 bases and at J to 0 bases, leaving 5 bases not matched to a gene. Germline V gene data show CDR1 as MDHEN and CDR2 as SYDVKM. This CDR3 spans 15 amino acids. A library of TCRbeta sequences, prepared with unique molecular identifiers, was generated. TCRdb re-derived calls from the PCR reads in MiXCR, one entry per CDR3 protein. The sample has fewer than 550,000 distinct CDR3 sequences; about 17% are singletons. This receptor was identified in a boy less than two years old who had a stem cell transplant for Wiskott-Aldrich syndrome, so the T cells may come from the graft donor. The source was PBMCs, mostly from graft donor cells, collected 360 days after TCRalphabeta/CD19-depleted stem cell transplant. The chain employs TRBV28 and TRBJ2-5; 7 positions match TRBD2. The CDR3 loop reads CASSSSGGYQETQYF. The CDR3 DNA follows: TGTGCCAGCAGTTCTAGCGGCGGGTACCAAGAGACCCAGTACTTC.